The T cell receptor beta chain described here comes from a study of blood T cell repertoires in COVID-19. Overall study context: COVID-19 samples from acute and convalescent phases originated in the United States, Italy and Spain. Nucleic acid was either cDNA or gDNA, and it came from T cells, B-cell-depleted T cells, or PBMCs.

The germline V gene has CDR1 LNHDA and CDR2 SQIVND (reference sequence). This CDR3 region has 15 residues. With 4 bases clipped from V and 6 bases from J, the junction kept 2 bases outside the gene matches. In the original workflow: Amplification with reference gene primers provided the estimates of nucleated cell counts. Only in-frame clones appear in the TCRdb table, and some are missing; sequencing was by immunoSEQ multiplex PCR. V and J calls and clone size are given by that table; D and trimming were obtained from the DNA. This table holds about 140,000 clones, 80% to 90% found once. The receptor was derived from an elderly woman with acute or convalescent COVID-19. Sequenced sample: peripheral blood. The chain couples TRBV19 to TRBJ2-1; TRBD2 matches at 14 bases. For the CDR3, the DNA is TGTGCCAGTAGTAATGGACTAGCGGGGGGCAATGAGCAGTTCTTC. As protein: CASSNGLAGGNEQFF. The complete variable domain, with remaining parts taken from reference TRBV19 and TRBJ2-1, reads DGGITQSPKYLFRKEGQNVTLSCEQNLNHDAMYWYRQDPGQGLRLIYYSQIVNDFQKGDIAEGYSVSREKKESFPLTVTSAQKNPTAFYLCASSNGLAGGNEQFFGPGTRLTVL.